This T cell receptor (beta chain) originates from a study of human T cells and chemical hapten exposure. TCRdb re-called the RACE reads with MiXCR, one entry per CDR3 protein. Counted here are a few hundred thousand distinct CDR3 sequences, nearly 6.5% occurring once; the ten biggest clones make up more than 5.5%. The time point denotes: patch test 2, 6 weeks after DPC sensitization. Treatment here: therapeutic diphenylcyclopropenone sensitization with weekly scalp DPC. The CDR3 covers 17 residues. Germline CDR1 is MNHEY and CDR2 is SVGEGT. The V end lost 2 bases, the J end lost 7 bases, and 18 bases lay between the germline ends.

Sequenced here: whole blood, sampled in connection with sensitization to the hapten diphenylcyclopropenone (DPC). The rearrangement joins TRBV6-2 or TRBV6-3 to TRBJ1-6, with no clear D. The sequence was obtained from a woman aged 18-29 years with alopecia areata. Some clones in this sample may be carry-over from other donors' samples. CDR3 sequence (DNA): TGTGCCAGCAGTTACAATGTACAACGGGATTTCAATTCACCCCTCCACTTT. It translates to CASSYNVQRDFNSPLHF.